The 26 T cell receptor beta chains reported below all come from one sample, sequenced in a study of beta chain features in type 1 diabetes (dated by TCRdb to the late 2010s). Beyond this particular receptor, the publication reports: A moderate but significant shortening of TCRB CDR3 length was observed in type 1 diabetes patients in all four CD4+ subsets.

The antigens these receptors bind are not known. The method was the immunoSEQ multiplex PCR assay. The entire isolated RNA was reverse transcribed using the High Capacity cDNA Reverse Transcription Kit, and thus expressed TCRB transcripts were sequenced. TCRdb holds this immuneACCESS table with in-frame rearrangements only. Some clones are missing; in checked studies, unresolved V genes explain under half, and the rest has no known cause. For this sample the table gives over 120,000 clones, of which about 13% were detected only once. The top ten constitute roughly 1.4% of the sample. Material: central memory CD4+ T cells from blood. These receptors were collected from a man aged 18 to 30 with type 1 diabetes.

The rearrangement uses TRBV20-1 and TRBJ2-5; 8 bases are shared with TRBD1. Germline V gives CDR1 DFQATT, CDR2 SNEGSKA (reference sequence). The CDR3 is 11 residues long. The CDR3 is CRADRVETQYF. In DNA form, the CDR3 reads TGCAGGGCGGACAGGGTGGAGACCCAGTACTTC.

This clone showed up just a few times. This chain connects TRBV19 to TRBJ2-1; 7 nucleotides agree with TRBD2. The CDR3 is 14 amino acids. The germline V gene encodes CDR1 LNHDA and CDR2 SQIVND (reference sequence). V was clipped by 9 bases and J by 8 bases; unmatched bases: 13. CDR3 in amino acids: CASARTRVVDEQFF. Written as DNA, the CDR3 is TGTGCCAGCGCGCGGACTAGGGTCGTGGATGAGCAGTTCTTC.

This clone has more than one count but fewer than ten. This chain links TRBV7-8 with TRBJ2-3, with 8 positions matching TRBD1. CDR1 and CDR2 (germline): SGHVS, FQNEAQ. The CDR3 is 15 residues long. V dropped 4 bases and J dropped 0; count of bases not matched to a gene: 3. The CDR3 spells CASSSRTGSTDTQYF. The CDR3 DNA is TGTGCCAGCAGCTCAAGGACAGGGAGCACAGATACGCAGTATTTT.

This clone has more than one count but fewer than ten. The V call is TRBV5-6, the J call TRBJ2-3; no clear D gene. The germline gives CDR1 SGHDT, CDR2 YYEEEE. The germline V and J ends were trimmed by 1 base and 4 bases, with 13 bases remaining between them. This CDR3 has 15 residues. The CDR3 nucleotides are TGTGCCAGCAGCTTGTCTGGCAGACCGGCAGATACGCAGTATTTT. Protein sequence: CASSLSGRPADTQYF.

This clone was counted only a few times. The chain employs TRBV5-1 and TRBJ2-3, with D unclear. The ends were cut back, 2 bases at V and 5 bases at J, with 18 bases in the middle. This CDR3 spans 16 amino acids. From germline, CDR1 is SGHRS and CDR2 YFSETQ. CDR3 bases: TGCGCCAGCAGCTTTGGCGGAGCCATAGCTGGAGATACGCAGTATTTT. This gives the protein CASSFGGAIAGDTQYF.

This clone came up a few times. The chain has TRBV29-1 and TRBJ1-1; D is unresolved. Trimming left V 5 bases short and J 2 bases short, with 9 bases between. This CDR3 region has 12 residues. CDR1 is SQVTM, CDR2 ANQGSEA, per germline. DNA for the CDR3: TGCAGCGTTATCGCAGCTAACACTGAAGCTTTCTTT. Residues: CSVIAANTEAFF.

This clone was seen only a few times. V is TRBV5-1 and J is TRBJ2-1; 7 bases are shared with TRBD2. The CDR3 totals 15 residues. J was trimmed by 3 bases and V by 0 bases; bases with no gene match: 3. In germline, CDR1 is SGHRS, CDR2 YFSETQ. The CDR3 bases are TGCGCCAGCAGCTTGGAGAGCGGGATCTACAATGAGCAGTTCTTC. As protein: CASSLESGIYNEQFF.

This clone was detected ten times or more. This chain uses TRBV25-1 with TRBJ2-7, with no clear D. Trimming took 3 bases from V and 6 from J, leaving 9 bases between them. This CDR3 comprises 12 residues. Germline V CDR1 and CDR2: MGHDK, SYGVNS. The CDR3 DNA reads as TGTGCCAGCAGTGACGGCCTTCGCGAGCAGTACTTC. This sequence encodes CASSDGLREQYF.

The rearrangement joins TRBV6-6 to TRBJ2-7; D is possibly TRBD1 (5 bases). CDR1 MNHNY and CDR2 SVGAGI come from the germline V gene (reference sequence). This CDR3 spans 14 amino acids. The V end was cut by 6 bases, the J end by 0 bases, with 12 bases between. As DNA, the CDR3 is TGTGCCAGCAGCCCTTCCAGGGACTCCTACGAGCAGTACTTC. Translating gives CASSPSRDSYEQYF.

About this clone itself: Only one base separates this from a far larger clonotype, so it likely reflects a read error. As DNA, the CDR3 is TGTGCCTGGAGCGGGCAGGAGGGTGATCAGCCCCAGCATTTT. Residues: CAWSGQEGDQPQHF. The chain carries TRBV30 and TRBJ1-5, with D unresolved. The CDR3 runs to 14 residues. The germline gives CDR1 GTSNPN, CDR2 SVGIG (reference sequence). V gave up 3 bases and J gave up 5 bases, with 14 bases separating them.

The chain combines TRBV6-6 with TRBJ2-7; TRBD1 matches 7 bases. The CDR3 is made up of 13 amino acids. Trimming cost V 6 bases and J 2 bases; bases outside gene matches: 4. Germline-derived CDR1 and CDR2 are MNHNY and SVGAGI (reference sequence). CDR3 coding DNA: TGTGCCAGCAGGACGGGACAGACCTACGAGCAGTACTTC. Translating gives CASRTGQTYEQYF.

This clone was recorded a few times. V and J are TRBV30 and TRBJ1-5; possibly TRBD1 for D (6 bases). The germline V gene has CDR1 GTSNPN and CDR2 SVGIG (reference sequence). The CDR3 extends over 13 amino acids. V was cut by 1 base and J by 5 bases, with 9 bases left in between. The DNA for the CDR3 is TGTGCCTGGAGTGAAACAGGGTATCAGCCCCAGCATTTT. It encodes CAWSETGYQPQHF.

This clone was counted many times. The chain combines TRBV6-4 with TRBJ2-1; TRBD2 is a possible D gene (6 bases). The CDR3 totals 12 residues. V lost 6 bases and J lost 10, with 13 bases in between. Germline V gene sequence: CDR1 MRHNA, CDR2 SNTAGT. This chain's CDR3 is CASRAGGKEQFF. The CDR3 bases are TGTGCCAGCAGAGCAGGAGGGAAAGAGCAGTTCTTC.

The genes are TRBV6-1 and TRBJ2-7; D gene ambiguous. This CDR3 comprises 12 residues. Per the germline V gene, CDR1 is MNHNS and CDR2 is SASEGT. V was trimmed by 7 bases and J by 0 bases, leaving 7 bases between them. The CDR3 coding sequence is TGTGCCAGCACGCAATTCTCCTACGAGCAGTACTTC. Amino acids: CASTQFSYEQYF.

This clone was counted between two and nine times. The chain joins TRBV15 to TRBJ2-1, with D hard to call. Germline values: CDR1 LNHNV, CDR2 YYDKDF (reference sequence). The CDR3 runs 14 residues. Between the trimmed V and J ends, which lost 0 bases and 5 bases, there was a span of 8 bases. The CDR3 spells CATSRDLADNEQFF. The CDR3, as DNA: TGTGCCACCAGCAGAGATCTCGCAGACAATGAGCAGTTCTTC.

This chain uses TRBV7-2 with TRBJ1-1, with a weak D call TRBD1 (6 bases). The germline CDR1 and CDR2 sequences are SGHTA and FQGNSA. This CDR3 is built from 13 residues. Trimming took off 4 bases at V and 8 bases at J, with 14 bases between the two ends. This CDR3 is CASSWTTGIEAFF. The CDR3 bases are TGTGCCAGCAGCTGGACCACAGGGATAGAAGCTTTCTTT.

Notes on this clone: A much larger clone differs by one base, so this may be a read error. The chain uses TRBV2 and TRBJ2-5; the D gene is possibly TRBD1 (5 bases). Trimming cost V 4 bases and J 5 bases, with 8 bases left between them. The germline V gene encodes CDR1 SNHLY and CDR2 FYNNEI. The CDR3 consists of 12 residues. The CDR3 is CASSVGVETQYF. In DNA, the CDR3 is TGTGCCAGCAGTGTAGGGGTGGAGACCCAGTACTTC. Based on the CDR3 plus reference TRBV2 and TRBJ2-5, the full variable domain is EPEVTQTPSHQVTQMGQEVILRCVPISNHLYFYWYRQILGQKVEFLVSFYNNEISEKSEIFDDQFSVERPDGSNFTLKIRSTKLEDSAMYFCASSVGVETQYFGPGTRLLVL.

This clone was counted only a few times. The CDR3 protein is CASSAGAINPASDYGYTF. CDR3 DNA: TGTGCCAGCAGTGCAGGGGCGATAAACCCCGCTAGCGACTATGGCTACACCTTC. The chain joins TRBV6-1 to TRBJ1-2; D may be TRBD1 (6 bases). The V gene's germline CDR1 is MNHNS and CDR2 SASEGT. The CDR3 has 18 amino acids. V was pared by 4 bases and J by 3 bases, with 24 bases between.

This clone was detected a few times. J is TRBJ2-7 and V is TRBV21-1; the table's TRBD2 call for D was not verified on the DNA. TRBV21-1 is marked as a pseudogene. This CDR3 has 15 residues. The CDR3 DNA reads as TGTGCCAGCAGCAAAGCGCGGGGGTCCTCCTACGAGCAGTACTTC. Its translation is CASSKARGSSYEQYF.

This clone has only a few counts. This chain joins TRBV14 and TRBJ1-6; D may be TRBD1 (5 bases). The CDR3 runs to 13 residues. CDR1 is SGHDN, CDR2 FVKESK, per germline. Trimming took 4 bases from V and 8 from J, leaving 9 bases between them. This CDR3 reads CASSPQGYSPLHF. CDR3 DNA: TGTGCCAGCAGCCCGCAGGGCTATTCACCCCTCCACTTT.

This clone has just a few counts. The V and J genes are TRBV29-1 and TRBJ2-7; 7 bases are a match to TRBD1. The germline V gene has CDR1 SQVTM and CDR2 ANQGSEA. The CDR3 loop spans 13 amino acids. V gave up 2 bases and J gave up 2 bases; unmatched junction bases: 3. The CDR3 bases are TGCAGCGTTGAACGGGACAGTCCCTACGAGCAGTACTTC. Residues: CSVERDSPYEQYF.

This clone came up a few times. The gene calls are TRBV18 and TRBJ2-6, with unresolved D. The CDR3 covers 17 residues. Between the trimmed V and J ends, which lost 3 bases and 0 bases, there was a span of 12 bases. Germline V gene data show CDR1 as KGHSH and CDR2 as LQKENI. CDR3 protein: CASSPGQVGSGANVLTF. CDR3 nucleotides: TGTGCCAGCTCACCCGGCCAGGTGGGCTCTGGGGCCAACGTCCTGACTTTC.

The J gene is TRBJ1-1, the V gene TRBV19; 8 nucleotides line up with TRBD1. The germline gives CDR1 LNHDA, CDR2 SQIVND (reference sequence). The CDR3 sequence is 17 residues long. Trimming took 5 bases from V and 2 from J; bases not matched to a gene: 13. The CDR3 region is CASSPRTGLDGNTEAFF. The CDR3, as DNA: TGTGCCAGTAGTCCCAGGACAGGGCTTGATGGAAACACTGAAGCTTTCTTT.

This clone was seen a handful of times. This CDR3 reads CASSLLGQGSHEQYF. CDR3 bases: TGTGCCAGCAGTTTATTGGGACAGGGGTCCCACGAGCAGTACTTC. The chain uses TRBV28 and TRBJ2-7; 10 bases are a match to TRBD1. V dropped 1 base and J dropped 5; count of bases not matched to a gene: 5. This CDR3 region has 15 residues. CDR1 is MDHEN, CDR2 SYDVKM, per germline. Full variable domain (missing parts from reference TRBV28 and TRBJ2-7): DVKVTQSSRYLVKRTGEKVFLECVQDMDHENMFWYRQDPGLGLRLIYFSYDVKMKEKGDIPEGYSVSREKKERFSLILESASTNQTSMYLCASSLLGQGSHEQYFGPGTRLTVT.

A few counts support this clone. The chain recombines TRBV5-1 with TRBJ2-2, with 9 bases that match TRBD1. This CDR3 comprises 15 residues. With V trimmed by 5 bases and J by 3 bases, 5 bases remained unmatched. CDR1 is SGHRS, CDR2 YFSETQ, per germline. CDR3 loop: CASSEGQGYTGELFF. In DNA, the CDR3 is TGCGCCAGCAGTGAGGGACAGGGATACACCGGGGAGCTGTTTTTT. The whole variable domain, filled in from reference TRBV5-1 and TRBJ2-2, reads KAGVTQTPRYLIKTRGQQVTLSCSPISGHRSVSWYQQTPGQGLQFLFEYFSETQRNKGNFPGRFSGRQFSNSRSEMNVSTLELGDSALYLCASSEGQGYTGELFFGEGSRLTVL.

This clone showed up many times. CDR3 in amino acids: CASSPRLVNTEAFF. For the CDR3, the DNA is TGTGCCAGCAGCCCCCGTTTAGTGAACACTGAAGCTTTCTTT. The V call is TRBV14, the J call TRBJ1-1; D is undetermined. The germline V gene encodes CDR1 SGHDN and CDR2 FVKESK. There are 14 residues in the CDR3. V shed 4 bases and J shed 0 bases, with 9 bases lying between them.